These 26 T cell receptor beta chains were sequenced from one sample in a study of spatial heterogeneity in lung cancer (dated by TCRdb to the late 2010s). The library came from 5' RACE. Sequencing instrument: NextSeq 500. TCRdb redid the processing of the public reads, applying fastp at Q25 and MiXCR, and retained in-frame beta chains. Each record represents a unique CDR3 protein, reported with the most common genes and DNA among its rows. The sample table records 30,000 to 45,000 distinct CDR3 sequences; around 5.2% of these occur just once. Clones ranked in the top ten supply about 30% of the sample. Per the publication, the time point label means: sample taken at primary tumor resection. For TCR sequencing, whole RNA was extracted from tumor and nontumor lung tissue, or from cryopreserved PBMC samples, and no cell sorting was done. Source: PBMCs, taken at surgery. The receptors were gathered from a female donor with early-stage non-small cell lung cancer.

This clonotype has a handful of counts. The chain couples TRBV5-1 to TRBJ1-2, with D perhaps TRBD1 (5 bases). The CDR3 contains 15 residues. Trimming removed 3 bases from V and 0 bases from J, with 12 bases in between. Per the germline V gene, CDR1 is SGHRS and CDR2 is YFSETQ. This CDR3 reads CASSWGDGSNYGYTF. CDR3 nucleotides: TGCGCCAGCAGCTGGGGGGACGGATCTAACTATGGCTACACCTTC.

This clonotype has just a few counts. The chain combines TRBV5-5 with TRBJ2-1, with D unresolved. CDR1 SGHKS and CDR2 YYEKEE come from the germline V gene (reference sequence). Trimming stripped 1 base from V and 5 bases from J, with 10 bases between. The length of the CDR3 is 14 residues. DNA of the CDR3: TGTGCCAGCAGCTTGTCCCTCCGGGACAATGAGCAGTTCTTC. Translation: CASSLSLRDNEQFF.

This clonotype was detected ten times or more. V is TRBV10-3 and J is TRBJ2-2; the D is unclear. Germline V gene lookup returns CDR1 ENHRY and CDR2 SYGVKD. Between the trimmed V and J ends, which lost 4 bases and 4 bases, there was a span of 13 bases. The CDR3 is 15 amino acids. The CDR3 region is CAISGTGRGTGELFF. The DNA of the CDR3 is TGTGCCATCAGTGGTACCGGGCGAGGCACCGGGGAGCTGTTTTTT.

This chain joins TRBV6-2 or TRBV6-3 and TRBJ1-5; no firm D call. The V and J ends lost 2 bases and 6 bases respectively, with 11 bases between them. CDR1 and CDR2 (germline): MNHEY, SVGEGT. The CDR3 is 14 residues long. The CDR3 spells CASSYIQVSQPQHF. The DNA for the CDR3 is TGTGCCAGCAGTTACATCCAGGTCAGTCAGCCCCAGCATTTT.

This clonotype was detected ten times or more. This chain connects TRBV29-1 to TRBJ2-1; a weak D match, TRBD2 (5 bases). The V and J ends lost 5 bases and 4 bases respectively, with 12 bases between them. Germline V lookup: CDR1 SQVTM, CDR2 ANQGSEA. This CDR3 has 13 amino acids. This CDR3 reads CSVRSGYYNEQFF. In DNA form, the CDR3 reads TGCAGCGTTCGGAGCGGCTATTACAATGAGCAGTTCTTC.

This clonotype was counted ten times or more. The CDR3, as DNA: TGTGCCAGCAGTGACACAGGGGTCGGTCAGCCCCAGCATTTT. The encoded protein is CASSDTGVGQPQHF. This sequence joins TRBV2 and TRBJ1-5, with TRBD1 matching over 7 bases. Germline-derived CDR1 and CDR2 are SNHLY and FYNNEI. This CDR3 region has 14 residues. V was pared by 3 bases and J by 6 bases, with 5 bases of the junction left unmatched.

In its sample, this clonotype was seen many times. J is TRBJ2-1 and V is TRBV27; 9 nucleotides line up with TRBD1. V trimming: 10 bases; J trimming: 10 bases; junction bases outside the gene matches: 8. The germline gives CDR1 MNHEY, CDR2 SMNVEV (reference sequence). This CDR3 has 12 amino acids. CDR3 sequence reads: CATNRGPGEQFF. For the CDR3, the DNA is TGTGCCACCAACAGGGGGCCGGGAGAGCAGTTCTTC.

This clonotype was observed at least ten times. The chain carries TRBV29-1 and TRBJ2-3; D may match TRBD1 or TRBD2 (5 bases each). Germline V gene data show CDR1 as SQVTM and CDR2 as ANQGSEA. The V gene lost 1 base and the J gene lost 4 bases, with 24 bases spanning the gap. CDR3 length: 18 amino acids. The DNA for the CDR3 is TGCAGCGTTGAAGCGTCGGGGCTCCGGACCCTAGAGGCAGATACGCAGTATTTT. It yields the protein CSVEASGLRTLEADTQYF.

This clonotype was seen repeatedly, ten times or more. The V call is TRBV2, the J call TRBJ1-2, with no clear D. This CDR3 comprises 13 residues. CDR1 is SNHLY and CDR2 is FYNNEI in the germline V gene. The V and J ends lost 2 bases and 0 bases respectively, with 4 bases between them. The CDR3 region is CASSETPNYGYTF. The CDR3 region has the DNA TGTGCCAGCAGTGAAACACCTAACTATGGCTACACCTTC.

This clonotype was detected ten times or more. The chain links TRBV6-1 to TRBJ1-5; tentatively, D is TRBD1 (6 bases). The CDR3 covers 18 residues. V was trimmed by 6 bases and J by 0 bases, leaving 21 bases between them. Per the germline V gene, CDR1 is MNHNS and CDR2 is SASEGT. CDR3 coding DNA: TGTGCCAGCAGCCCCATTGCGGGGGCGCGGTATAGCAATCAGCCCCAGCATTTT. It is translated as CASSPIAGARYSNQPQHF.

The V and J genes are TRBV29-1 and TRBJ2-7, with 9 bases lining up with TRBD1. This CDR3 comprises 11 residues. The V segment lost 6 bases and the J segment 6 bases; nucleotides outside the gene matches: 3. CDR1 is SQVTM and CDR2 is ANQGSEA in the germline V gene. The CDR3 bases are TGCAGCGTCGGGGACAGGGTCGAGCAGTACTTC. Translated: CSVGDRVEQYF.

This clonotype was observed many times. This rearrangement joins TRBV4-1 to TRBJ2-2; perhaps TRBD1 as D (5 bases). The germline V and J ends were trimmed by 0 bases and 0 bases, with 8 bases remaining between them. Germline values: CDR1 MGHRA, CDR2 YSYEKL. The CDR3 is 16 residues long. This chain's CDR3 is CASSQDGHSNTGELFF. The CDR3 DNA reads as TGCGCCAGCAGCCAAGATGGACATTCGAACACCGGGGAGCTGTTTTTT.

This clonotype was picked up a small number of times. V gene TRBV5-6 combines with J gene TRBJ2-3, with TRBD1 matching over 7 bases. The V segment lost 6 bases and the J segment 1 base; nucleotides outside the gene matches: 5. This CDR3 has 14 residues. From germline, CDR1 is SGHDT and CDR2 YYEEEE. CDR3 nucleotides: TGTGCCAGCACCCTGGGACAGCGCACAGATACGCAGTATTTT. This encodes CASTLGQRTDTQYF.

This clonotype was recorded at least ten times. The chain links TRBV2 to TRBJ2-7; D is possibly TRBD1 or TRBD2 (5 bases each). CDR3 size: 13 residues. The germline gives CDR1 SNHLY, CDR2 FYNNEI. The V gene lost 5 bases and the J gene lost 3 bases, with 11 bases spanning the gap. The CDR3 loop reads CASSLGTFYEQYF. The CDR3 nucleotides read TGTGCCAGCAGTCTTGGGACCTTCTACGAGCAGTACTTC.

Of note for this clonotype: Possible read error: a much larger clone is one base away. This likely comes from a read error, as the CDR3 has no conserved phenylalanine or tryptophan at its end. The CDR3 coding sequence is TGTGCCAGCAGTTACTCCGACCGGGACTTCAGGAATGAGCAGTTCTCC. This gives the protein CASSYSDRDFRNEQFS. This chain links TRBV6-6 with TRBJ2-1; a weak D match, TRBD2 (6 bases). V was trimmed by 0 bases and J by 7 bases, leaving 16 bases between them. CDR1 is MNHNY and CDR2 is SVGAGI in the germline V gene (reference sequence). The CDR3 covers 16 residues.

This clonotype was seen repeatedly, ten times or more. This chain joins TRBV20-1 and TRBJ2-3; possible D gene TRBD2, 5 bases. CDR1 is DFQATT and CDR2 is SNEGSKA in the germline V gene (reference sequence). CDR3 length: 13 residues. With 1 base removed from V and 3 bases from J, the gap between germline ends came to 8 bases. CDR3: CSARGPGTDTQYF. The CDR3 nucleotides are TGCAGTGCTAGAGGCCCGGGAACAGATACGCAGTATTTT.

Ten or more counts support this clonotype. Here the CDR3 DNA reads TGCAGTGCTAGAGATAGAGGGGACAGAGGCTATCAGCCCCAGCATTTT. It yields the protein CSARDRGDRGYQPQHF. The V gene is TRBV20-1, the J gene TRBJ1-5; 7 positions match TRBD1. The CDR3 sequence is 16 residues long. After removal of 0 bases from V and 5 bases from J, the junction contained 10 bases not matched to a gene. Germline V CDR1 and CDR2: DFQATT, SNEGSKA (reference sequence).

This clonotype was detected ten times or more. The CDR3 reads CASMGLAGTDTQYF. In DNA form, the CDR3 reads TGTGCCAGCATGGGACTAGCGGGAACAGATACGCAGTATTTT. This chain uses TRBV25-1 with TRBJ2-3, with 13 bases fitting TRBD2. Per germline, CDR1 MGHDK and CDR2 SYGVNS. J was trimmed by 3 bases and V by 7 bases; bases with no gene match: 1. The CDR3 has 14 residues.

The sample holds many counts of this clonotype. The chain couples TRBV29-1 to TRBJ2-1; possibly TRBD2 for D (7 bases). Trimming took 7 bases from V and 7 from J, leaving 14 bases between them. The germline gives CDR1 SQVTM, CDR2 ANQGSEA. This CDR3 has 12 amino acids. The CDR3 loop reads CSGRAGANEQFF. The CDR3 coding sequence is TGCAGCGGTAGGGCGGGGGCAAATGAGCAGTTCTTC.

The table lists this clonotype with many counts. CDR3 residues: CASSPPFGDRPDEQYF. The CDR3 DNA is TGTGCCAGCAGCCCCCCCTTCGGGGACAGACCTGACGAGCAGTACTTC. V usage is TRBV7-9 and J usage is TRBJ2-7; TRBD1 matches 7 bases. The CDR3 runs to 16 residues. CDR1 is SEHNR, CDR2 FQNEAQ, per germline (reference sequence). J was trimmed by 5 bases and V by 5 bases; bases with no gene match: 15. Full variable domain (missing parts from reference TRBV7-9 and TRBJ2-7): DTGVSQNPRHKITKRGQNVTFRCDPISEHNRLYWYRQTLGQGPEFLTYFQNEAQLEKSRLLSDRFSAERPKGSFSTLEIQRTEQGDSAMYLCASSPPFGDRPDEQYFGPGTRLTVT.

This clonotype was seen ten or more times. The chain uses TRBV28 and TRBJ2-1; tentatively, D is TRBD2 (6 bases). Trimming cost V 3 bases and J 2 bases, with 14 bases left between them. The CDR3 is made up of 16 amino acids. Germline CDR1 reads MDHEN; CDR2 reads SYDVKM. Here the CDR3 DNA reads TGTGCCAGCAGTTTTCATCGGGGGACGACCTACAATGAGCAGTTCTTC. This translates into CASSFHRGTTYNEQFF.

There are a few counts of this clonotype. This chain joins TRBV24-1 and TRBJ2-3; D possibly matches TRBD1 or TRBD2 (5 bases each). Trimming left V 3 bases short and J 4 bases short, with 10 bases between. CDR1 is KGHDR, CDR2 SFDVKD, per germline. This CDR3 is 14 amino acids long. The CDR3 spells CATSDPRGADTQYF. The DNA for the CDR3 is TGTGCCACCAGTGATCCTCGAGGGGCAGATACGCAGTATTTT.

This clonotype has at least ten counts. This chain uses TRBV2 with TRBJ2-1; D unclear. There are 12 residues in the CDR3. Per the germline V gene, CDR1 is SNHLY and CDR2 is FYNNEI. Here the CDR3 DNA reads TGTGCATCCAACTCGGCATACAATGAGCAGTTCTTC. Encoded protein: CASNSAYNEQFF. Together with reference TRBV2 and TRBJ2-1, the CDR3 gives the full variable domain: EPEVTQTPSHQVTQMGQEVILRCVPISNHLYFYWYRQILGQKVEFLVSFYNNEISEKSEIFDDQFSVERPDGSNFTLKIRSTKLEDSAMYFCASNSAYNEQFFGPGTRLTVL.

Concerning this clonotype itself: A read error may be the cause here, since a much bigger clone is one base away. The V gene is TRBV20-1, the J gene TRBJ2-1; D not resolved. The V gene's germline CDR1 is DFQATT and CDR2 SNEGSKA (reference sequence). The CDR3 has 14 amino acids. This CDR3 reads CSARDRLSCNEQFF. The CDR3 DNA is TGCAGTGCGCGAGACCGGCTTTCCTGCAATGAGCAGTTCTTC.

This clonotype was recorded many times. This chain uses TRBV10-3 with TRBJ2-3; tentatively, D is TRBD2 (5 bases). CDR1 is ENHRY and CDR2 is SYGVKD in the germline V gene. The CDR3 is 14 amino acids. V was cut by 8 bases and J by 1 base, with 13 bases left in between. CDR3 region: CAIRPGIGTDTQYF. CDR3 bases: TGTGCCATCCGCCCGGGAATAGGCACAGATACGCAGTATTTT.

This clonotype was detected ten times or more. In DNA form, the CDR3 reads TGCGCCAGCAGCCAACAGTCCGACAGGTTGAATCAGCCCCAGCATTTT. As protein: CASSQQSDRLNQPQHF. The gene calls are TRBV4-1 and TRBJ1-5, with D perhaps TRBD1 (6 bases). The V and J ends lost 2 bases and 4 bases respectively, with 15 bases between them. CDR1 MGHRA and CDR2 YSYEKL come from the germline V gene. The CDR3 runs to 16 residues.